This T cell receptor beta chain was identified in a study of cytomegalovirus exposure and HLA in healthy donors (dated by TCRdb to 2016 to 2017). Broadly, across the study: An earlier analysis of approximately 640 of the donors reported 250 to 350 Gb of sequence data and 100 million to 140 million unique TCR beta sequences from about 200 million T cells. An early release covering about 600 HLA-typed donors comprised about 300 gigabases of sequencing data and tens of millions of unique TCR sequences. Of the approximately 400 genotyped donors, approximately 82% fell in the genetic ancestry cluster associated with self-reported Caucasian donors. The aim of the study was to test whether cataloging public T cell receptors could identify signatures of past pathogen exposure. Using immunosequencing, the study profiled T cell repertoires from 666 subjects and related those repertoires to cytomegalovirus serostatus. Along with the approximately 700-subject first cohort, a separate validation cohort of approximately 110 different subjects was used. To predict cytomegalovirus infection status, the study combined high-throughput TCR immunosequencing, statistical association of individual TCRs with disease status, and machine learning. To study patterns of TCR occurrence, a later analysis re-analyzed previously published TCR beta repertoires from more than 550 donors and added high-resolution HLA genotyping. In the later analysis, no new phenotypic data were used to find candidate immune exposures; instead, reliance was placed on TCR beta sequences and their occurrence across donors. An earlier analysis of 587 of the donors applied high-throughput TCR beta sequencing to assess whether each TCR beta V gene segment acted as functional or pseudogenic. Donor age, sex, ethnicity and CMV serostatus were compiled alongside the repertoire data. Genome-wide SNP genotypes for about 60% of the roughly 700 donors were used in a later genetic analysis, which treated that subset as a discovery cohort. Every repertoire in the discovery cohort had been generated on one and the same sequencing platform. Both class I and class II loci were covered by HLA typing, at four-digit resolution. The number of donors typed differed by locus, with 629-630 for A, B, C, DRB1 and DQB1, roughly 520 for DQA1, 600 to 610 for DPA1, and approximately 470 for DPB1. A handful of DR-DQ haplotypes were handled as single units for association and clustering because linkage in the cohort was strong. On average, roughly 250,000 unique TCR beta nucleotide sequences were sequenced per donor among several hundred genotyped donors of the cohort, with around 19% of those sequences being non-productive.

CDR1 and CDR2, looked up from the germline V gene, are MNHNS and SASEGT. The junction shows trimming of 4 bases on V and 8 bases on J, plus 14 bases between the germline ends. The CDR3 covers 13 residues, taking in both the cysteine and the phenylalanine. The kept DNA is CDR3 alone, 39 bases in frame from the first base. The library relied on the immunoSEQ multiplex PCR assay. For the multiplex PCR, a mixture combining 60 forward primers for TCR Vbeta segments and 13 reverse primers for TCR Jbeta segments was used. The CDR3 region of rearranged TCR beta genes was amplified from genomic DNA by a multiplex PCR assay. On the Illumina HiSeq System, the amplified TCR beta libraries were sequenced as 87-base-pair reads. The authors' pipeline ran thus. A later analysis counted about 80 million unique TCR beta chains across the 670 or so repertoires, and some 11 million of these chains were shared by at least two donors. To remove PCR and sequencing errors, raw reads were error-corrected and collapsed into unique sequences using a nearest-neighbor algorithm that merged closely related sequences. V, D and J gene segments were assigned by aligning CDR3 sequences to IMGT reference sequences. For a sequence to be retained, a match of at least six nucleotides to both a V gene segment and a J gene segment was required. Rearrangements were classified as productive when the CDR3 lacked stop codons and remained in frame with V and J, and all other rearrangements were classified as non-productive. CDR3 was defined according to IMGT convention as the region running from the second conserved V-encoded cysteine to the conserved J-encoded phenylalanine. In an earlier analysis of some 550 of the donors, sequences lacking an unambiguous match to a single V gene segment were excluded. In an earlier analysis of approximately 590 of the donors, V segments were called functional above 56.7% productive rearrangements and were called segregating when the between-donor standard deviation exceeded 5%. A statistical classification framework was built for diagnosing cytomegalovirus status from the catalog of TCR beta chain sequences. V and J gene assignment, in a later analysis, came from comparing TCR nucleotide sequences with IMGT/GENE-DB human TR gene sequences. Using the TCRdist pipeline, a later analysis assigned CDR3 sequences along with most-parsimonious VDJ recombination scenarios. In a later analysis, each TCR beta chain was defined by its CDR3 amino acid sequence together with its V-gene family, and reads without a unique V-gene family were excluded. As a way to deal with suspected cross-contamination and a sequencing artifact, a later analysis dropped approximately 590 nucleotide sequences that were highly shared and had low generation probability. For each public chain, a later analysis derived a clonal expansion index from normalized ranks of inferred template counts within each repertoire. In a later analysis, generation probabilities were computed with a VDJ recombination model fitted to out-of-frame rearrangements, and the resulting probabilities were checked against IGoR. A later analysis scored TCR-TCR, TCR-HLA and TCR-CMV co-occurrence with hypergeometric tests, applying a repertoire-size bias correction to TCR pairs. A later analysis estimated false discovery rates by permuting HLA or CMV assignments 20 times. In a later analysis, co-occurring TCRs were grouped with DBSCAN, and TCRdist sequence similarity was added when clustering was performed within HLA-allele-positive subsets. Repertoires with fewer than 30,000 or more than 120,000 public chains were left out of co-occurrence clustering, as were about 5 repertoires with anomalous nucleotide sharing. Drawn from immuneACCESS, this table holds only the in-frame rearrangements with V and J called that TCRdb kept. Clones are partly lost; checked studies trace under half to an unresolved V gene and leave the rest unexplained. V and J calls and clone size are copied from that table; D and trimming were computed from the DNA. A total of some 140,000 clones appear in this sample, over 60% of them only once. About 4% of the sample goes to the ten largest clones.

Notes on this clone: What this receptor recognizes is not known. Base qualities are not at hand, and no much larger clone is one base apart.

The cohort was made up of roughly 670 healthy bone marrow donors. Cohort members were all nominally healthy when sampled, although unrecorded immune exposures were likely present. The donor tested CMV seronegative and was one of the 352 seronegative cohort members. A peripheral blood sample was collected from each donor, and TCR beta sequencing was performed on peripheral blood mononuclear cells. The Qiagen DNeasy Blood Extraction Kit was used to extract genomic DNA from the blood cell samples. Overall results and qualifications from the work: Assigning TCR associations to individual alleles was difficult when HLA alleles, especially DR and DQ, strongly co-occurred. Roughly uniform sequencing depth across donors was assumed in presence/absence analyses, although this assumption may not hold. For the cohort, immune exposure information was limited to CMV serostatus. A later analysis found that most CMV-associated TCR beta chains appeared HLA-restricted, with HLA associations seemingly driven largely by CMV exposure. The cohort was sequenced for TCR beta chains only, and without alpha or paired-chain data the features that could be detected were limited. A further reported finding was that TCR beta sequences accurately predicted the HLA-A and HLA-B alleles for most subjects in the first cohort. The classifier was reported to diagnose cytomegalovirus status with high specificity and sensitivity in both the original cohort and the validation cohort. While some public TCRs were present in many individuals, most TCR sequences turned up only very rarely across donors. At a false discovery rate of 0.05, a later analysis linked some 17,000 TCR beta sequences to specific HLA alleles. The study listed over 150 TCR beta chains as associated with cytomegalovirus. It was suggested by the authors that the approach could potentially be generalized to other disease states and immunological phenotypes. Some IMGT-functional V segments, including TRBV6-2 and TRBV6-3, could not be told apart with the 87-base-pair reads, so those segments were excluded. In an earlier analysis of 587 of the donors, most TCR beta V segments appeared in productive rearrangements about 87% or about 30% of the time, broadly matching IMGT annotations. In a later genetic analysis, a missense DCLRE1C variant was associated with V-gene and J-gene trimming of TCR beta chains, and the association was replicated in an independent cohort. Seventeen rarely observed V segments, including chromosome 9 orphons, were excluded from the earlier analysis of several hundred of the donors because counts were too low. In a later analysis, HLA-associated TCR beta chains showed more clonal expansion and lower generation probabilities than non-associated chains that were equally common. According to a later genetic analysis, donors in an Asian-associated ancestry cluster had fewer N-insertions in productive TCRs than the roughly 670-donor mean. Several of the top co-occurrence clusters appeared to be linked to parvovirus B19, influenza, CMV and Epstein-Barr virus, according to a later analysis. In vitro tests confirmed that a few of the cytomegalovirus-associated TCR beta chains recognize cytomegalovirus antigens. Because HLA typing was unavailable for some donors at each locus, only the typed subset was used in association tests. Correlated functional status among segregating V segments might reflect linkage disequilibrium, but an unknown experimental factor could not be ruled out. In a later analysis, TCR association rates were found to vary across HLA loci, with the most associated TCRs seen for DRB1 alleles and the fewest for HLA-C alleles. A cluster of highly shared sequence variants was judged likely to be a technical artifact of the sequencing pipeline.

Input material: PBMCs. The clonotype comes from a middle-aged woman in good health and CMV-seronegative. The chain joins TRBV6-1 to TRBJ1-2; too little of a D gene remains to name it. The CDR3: CASSAQESLGYTF. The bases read TGTGCCAGCAGTGCCCAAGAGAGTCTGGGCTACACCTTC.